This entry lists 9 T cell receptor beta chains sequenced from one sample in a study of response to subunit inactivated influenza vaccine. A single record per CDR3 protein comes from TCRdb applying MiXCR to the RT-PCR reads. Altogether hundreds of thousands of distinct CDR3 sequences are present, 15% to 19% being singletons, with the ten largest covering approximately 10%. The starting material was PBMCs from blood, obtained about 11 days after vaccination. These receptors came from a man aged 50-59 years who received an inactivated influenza vaccine.

This clonotype was seen ten or more times. This chain uses TRBV20-1 with TRBJ2-7; 10 bases agree with TRBD2. Germline-derived CDR1 and CDR2 are DFQATT and SNEGSKA (reference sequence). The ends lost 0 bases at V and 6 bases at J; junction bases unmatched: 8. The CDR3 consists of 15 residues. This CDR3 reads CSARDRLAGVGEQYF. CDR3 nucleotide sequence: TGCAGTGCTAGAGATCGCCTAGCGGGAGTTGGCGAGCAGTACTTC.

This clonotype was seen a handful of times. J is TRBJ2-1 and V is TRBV28; tentatively, D is TRBD1 or TRBD2 (5 bases each). The CDR3 is 16 residues long. The V end lost 6 bases, the J end lost 3 bases, and 18 bases lay between the germline ends. Germline lookup yields CDR1 MDHEN and CDR2 SYDVKM. DNA for the CDR3: TGTGCCAGCAGCCCCCGGGACGTAGTACGCTACAATGAGCAGTTCTTC. The encoded protein is CASSPRDVVRYNEQFF.

The rearrangement links TRBV7-2 to TRBJ2-5; D possibly uses TRBD1 or TRBD2 (5 bases each). The germline CDR1 and CDR2 sequences are SGHTA and FQGNSA. Trimming took 2 bases from V and 2 from J, leaving 9 bases between them. CDR3 length equals 14 residues. CDR3 DNA: TGTGCCAGCAGCTTAAGTTGGGGGCAAGAGACCCAGTACTTC. It is translated as CASSLSWGQETQYF.

There are a few counts of this clonotype. The chain uses TRBV4-3 and TRBJ1-5; TRBD1 might be the D (5 bases). From germline, CDR1 is LGHNA and CDR2 YSLEER. Trimming took 0 bases from V and 6 from J, leaving 12 bases between them. The CDR3 has 15 residues. DNA for the CDR3: TGCGCCAGCAGCCAAGATCTGGGGGTCGGTCAGCCCCAGCATTTT. Translation: CASSQDLGVGQPQHF.

This clonotype was observed a few times. The chain employs TRBV28 and TRBJ2-3, with 8 bases that match TRBD1. V lost 3 bases and J lost 0; bases outside the gene matches: 2. Germline loops: CDR1 MDHEN, CDR2 SYDVKM. The CDR3 is 15 amino acids. CDR3 nucleotides: TGTGCCAGCAGTTTGACAGGGGCTAGCACAGATACGCAGTATTTT. Encoded protein: CASSLTGASTDTQYF.

J is TRBJ2-4 and V is TRBV7-8, with 7 bases matching TRBD2. The V and J ends lost 1 base and 2 bases, in that order; junction bases with no gene match: 5. CDR1 SGHVS and CDR2 FQNEAQ come from the germline V gene. The CDR3 is 16 residues long. The CDR3 DNA reads as TGTGCCAGCAGCTTAGGTCGGGGGGTCTCCAAAAACATTCAGTACTTC. It specifies CASSLGRGVSKNIQYF.

The chain couples TRBV6-5 to TRBJ2-7, with D unclear. This CDR3 contains 13 residues. Germline V gene lookup returns CDR1 MNHEY and CDR2 SVGAGI. The V end was cut by 2 bases, the J end by 3 bases, with 8 bases between. CDR3 amino acids: CASSYNWDYEQYF. The CDR3 DNA is TGTGCCAGCAGTTACAATTGGGACTACGAGCAGTACTTC.

The CDR3 DNA sequence: TGTGCCAGCAGCTTAAAGAGGGAAGGTCAGCCCCAGCATTTT. Translation: CASSLKREGQPQHF. The chain combines TRBV7-8 with TRBJ1-5; D is ambiguous. The ends were cut back, 2 bases at V and 6 bases at J, with 11 bases in the middle. The CDR3 is 14 amino acids. Germline values: CDR1 SGHVS, CDR2 FQNEAQ.

The chain couples TRBV20-1 to TRBJ1-2, with D tentatively TRBD1 (6 bases). Germline V gene data show CDR1 as DFQATT and CDR2 as SNEGSKA (reference sequence). V was cut by 5 bases and J by 3 bases, with 16 bases left in between. The CDR3 totals 14 residues. CDR3 region: CSASLRGAYYGYTF. CDR3 bases: TGCAGTGCTTCCCTGAGGGGGGCTTACTATGGCTACACCTTC.